This T cell receptor (beta chain) was identified in a study of blood T cell repertoires in COVID-19. Overall study: PBMCs, B-cell-depleted T cells, or T cells provided the cDNA or gDNA that made up the material.

Enrolled through a virtual design, the participants were between roughly 18 and 100 years of age and came from 24 US areas. Assignments of participants to cohorts depended upon their own reported clinical history. Authors' analysis steps: By means of reference gene primer amplification, nucleated cell counts were estimated. Assay: immunoSEQ multiplex PCR; the TCRdb copy retains only in-frame clones and omits some. V and J calls and clone size come straight from that table; D and trimming were deduced from the DNA. The sample lists some 410,000 clones; 88% were seen once. CDR3 size: 16 residues. Germline assignment: CDR1 MNHNS and CDR2 SASEGT. Trimming removed 2 bases from V and 1 base from J, with 14 bases in between.

The specimen was PBMCs or T cells enriched from blood (not recorded which). J is TRBJ1-1 and V is TRBV6-1; TRBD1 is a possible D gene (5 bases). This TCR derives from a woman in her twenties or thirties with acute COVID-19. Here the CDR3 DNA reads TGTGCCAGCAGTGAATACCTGGGGGGTGGGAACACTGAAGCTTTCTTT. As protein: CASSEYLGGGNTEAFF.